These T cell receptor beta chains were read from a single sample in a study of vaccination and CD4 T cells after COVID-19. Their specific antigens are unknown. One entry per CDR3 protein results from TCRdb running MiXCR on the PCR reads. Of approximately 13,000 distinct CDR3 sequences in the sample, around 60% are singletons; the top ten hold roughly an eighth. Sequenced material: CD4+ T cells from blood, cultured in vitro. The receptors shown here come from a human donor who had recovered from COVID-19. Each CDR3 is given with its conserved first and last residue. Fields, in order: V gene, J gene, clone size, D gene, CDR3 DNA, CDR3 protein. A D gene is named only where the DNA matches it firmly. Clone size is given for some rows only: seen once, a few or many times, or a class if the clone is expanded.

v_gene: TRBV28; j_gene: TRBJ2-7; abundance: .; d_gene: .; CDR3nt: TGTGCCAGCAGTTCCCATTTGTCTACCGACTACGAGCAGTGCTTC; CDR3aa: CASSSHLSTDYEQCF
v_gene: TRBV20-1; j_gene: TRBJ2-2; abundance: .; d_gene: .; CDR3nt: TGCAGTGCTAGTTTTGGGCAGTTCACCGGGGAGCTGTTTTTT; CDR3aa: CSASFGQFTGELFF
v_gene: TRBV6-1; j_gene: TRBJ1-5; abundance: .; d_gene: .; CDR3nt: TGTGCCAGCAGTGGGGGTATTCAGCCCCAGCATTTT; CDR3aa: CASSGGIQPQHF
v_gene: TRBV10-3; j_gene: TRBJ2-7; abundance: .; d_gene: .; CDR3nt: TGTGCCATCTGTCCGGGACCCCCGGGGGAGCAGTACTTC; CDR3aa: CAICPGPPGEQYF
v_gene: TRBV18; j_gene: TRBJ2-4; abundance: .; d_gene: .; CDR3nt: TGTGCCAGCTCACCCAGCCAGAACGGCAAAAACATTCAGTACTTC; CDR3aa: CASSPSQNGKNIQYF
v_gene: TRBV2; j_gene: TRBJ1-2; abundance: few; d_gene: .; CDR3nt: TGTGCCAGCAAAACTGAGGCGGACAGCTATGGCTACACCTTC; CDR3aa: CASKTEADSYGYTF
v_gene: TRBV27; j_gene: TRBJ1-4; abundance: few; d_gene: TRBD1; CDR3nt: TGTGCCAGCAGTTTAGAGGACAGGGGGCAAGAAAAACTGTTTTTT; CDR3aa: CASSLEDRGQEKLFF
v_gene: TRBV5-1; j_gene: TRBJ2-3; abundance: .; d_gene: .; CDR3nt: TGCGCCAGCAGCTTGGTACCAACGCAGGTTAGCACAGATACGCAGTATTTT; CDR3aa: CASSLVPTQVSTDTQYF
v_gene: TRBV18; j_gene: TRBJ2-5; abundance: .; d_gene: .; CDR3nt: TGTGCCAGCTCACCACAGACAGACGAAAGGTACTTC; CDR3aa: CASSPQTDERYF
v_gene: TRBV28; j_gene: TRBJ1-6; abundance: .; d_gene: TRBD1; CDR3nt: TGTGCCAGCAGGTCAGGACAGGGCTATTCACCCCTCCACTTT; CDR3aa: CASRSGQGYSPLHF
v_gene: TRBV18; j_gene: TRBJ2-7; abundance: .; d_gene: .; CDR3nt: TGTGCCAGCTCACCCTTTCCTCGGTCCTACGAGCAGTACTTC; CDR3aa: CASSPFPRSYEQYF
v_gene: TRBV7-9; j_gene: TRBJ1-1; abundance: .; d_gene: .; CDR3nt: TGTGCCAGCAGCTTGACCGGGACTATAACTGAAGCTTTCTTT; CDR3aa: CASSLTGTITEAFF
v_gene: TRBV6-1; j_gene: TRBJ2-3; abundance: few; d_gene: TRBD2; CDR3nt: TGTGCCAGCAGCTCTCTCGGCGGGAGTCGTACAGATACGCAGTATTTT; CDR3aa: CASSSLGGSRTDTQYF
v_gene: TRBV9; j_gene: TRBJ1-1; abundance: .; d_gene: .; CDR3nt: TGTGCCAGCAGCTCCCGTACAGGCATGAACACTGAAGCTTTCTTT; CDR3aa: CASSSRTGMNTEAFF
v_gene: TRBV20-1; j_gene: TRBJ2-1; abundance: large; d_gene: TRBD1; CDR3nt: TGCAGTGCTAGGATGACAGGGGATGTTGGCAATGAGCAGTTCTTC; CDR3aa: CSARMTGDVGNEQFF
v_gene: TRBV11-2; j_gene: TRBJ1-2; abundance: .; d_gene: .; CDR3nt: TGTGCCAGCAGCTTAGACAGGGTTTCCACCTTC; CDR3aa: CASSLDRVSTF
v_gene: TRBV7-6; j_gene: TRBJ2-7; abundance: .; d_gene: .; CDR3nt: TGTGCCAGCAGCCCCGGGACTTCGGGGTACGAGCAGTACTTC; CDR3aa: CASSPGTSGYEQYF
v_gene: TRBV10-3; j_gene: TRBJ2-3; abundance: .; d_gene: .; CDR3nt: TGTGCCATCAGTGAGCATGGGATAGATACGCAGTATTTT; CDR3aa: CAISEHGIDTQYF
v_gene: TRBV11-2; j_gene: TRBJ2-7; abundance: .; d_gene: TRBD1; CDR3nt: TGTGCCAGCAGCCCCGGGACAGGGGCCTATGTGGAGCAGTACTTC; CDR3aa: CASSPGTGAYVEQYF
v_gene: TRBV6-1; j_gene: TRBJ1-5; abundance: .; d_gene: TRBD1; CDR3nt: TGTGCCAGCAGTGGGGACAGGGGGCCGGATCAGCCCCAGCATTTT; CDR3aa: CASSGDRGPDQPQHF
v_gene: TRBV5-1; j_gene: TRBJ2-5; abundance: .; d_gene: .; CDR3nt: TGCGCCAGCAGCCAAGGGGTCGGGAGATACGCCCTAGAGACCCAGTACTTC; CDR3aa: CASSQGVGRYALETQYF
v_gene: TRBV7-3; j_gene: TRBJ2-7; abundance: .; d_gene: TRBD1; CDR3nt: TGTGCCAGCAGCCCAGACAGGGGATCCTACGAGCAGTACTTC; CDR3aa: CASSPDRGSYEQYF
v_gene: TRBV6-1; j_gene: TRBJ2-2; abundance: .; d_gene: .; CDR3nt: TGTGCCAGCAGTGAAGGTGACACCGGGGAGCTGTTTTTT; CDR3aa: CASSEGDTGELFF
v_gene: TRBV28; j_gene: TRBJ1-6; abundance: .; d_gene: .; CDR3nt: TGTGCCAGCAGTCTAACCGGGACCGGGGGTTCACCCCTCCACTTT; CDR3aa: CASSLTGTGGSPLHF
v_gene: TRBV6-1; j_gene: TRBJ1-2; abundance: few; d_gene: .; CDR3nt: TGTGCCAGCAGTACCCAGGACAGAATGGACTATGGCTACACCTTC; CDR3aa: CASSTQDRMDYGYTF
v_gene: TRBV28; j_gene: TRBJ1-3; abundance: few; d_gene: .; CDR3nt: TGTGCCAGCAGCTCGGGTGTTTCGGGGGGAAACACCATATATTTT; CDR3aa: CASSSGVSGGNTIYF
v_gene: TRBV6-1; j_gene: TRBJ1-2; abundance: few; d_gene: .; CDR3nt: TGTGCCAGCAGTGACAGCACCTATGGCTACACCTTC; CDR3aa: CASSDSTYGYTF
v_gene: TRBV7-9; j_gene: TRBJ2-3; abundance: .; d_gene: .; CDR3nt: TGTGCCAGCAGCTTAGTTGGAGATACGCAGTATTTT; CDR3aa: CASSLVGDTQYF
v_gene: TRBV10-3; j_gene: TRBJ2-2; abundance: .; d_gene: .; CDR3nt: TGTGCCATCAGTGACGCGGTTACGAACACCGGGGAGCTGTTTTTT; CDR3aa: CAISDAVTNTGELFF
v_gene: TRBV20-1; j_gene: TRBJ2-2; abundance: .; d_gene: TRBD2; CDR3nt: TGCAGTGCCCCGGGGGTAGCGGGAGTCCCCGGGGAGCTGTTTTTT; CDR3aa: CSAPGVAGVPGELFF
v_gene: TRBV2; j_gene: TRBJ2-1; abundance: .; d_gene: TRBD2; CDR3nt: TGTGCCGGCCGGACTAGCGGGTGGGATGAGCAGTTCTTC; CDR3aa: CAGRTSGWDEQFF
v_gene: TRBV30; j_gene: TRBJ2-2; abundance: few; d_gene: .; CDR3nt: TGTGCCTGGATTGGTTACACCGGGGAGCTGTTTTTT; CDR3aa: CAWIGYTGELFF
v_gene: TRBV9; j_gene: TRBJ2-5; abundance: .; d_gene: .; CDR3nt: TGTGCCAGCAGCGCCCTGACAGGAGGAGAGACCCAGTACTTC; CDR3aa: CASSALTGGETQYF
v_gene: TRBV28; j_gene: TRBJ2-3; abundance: .; d_gene: .; CDR3nt: TGTGCCAGCAGTCTAGAGGATACGCAGTATTTT; CDR3aa: CASSLEDTQYF
v_gene: TRBV6-1; j_gene: TRBJ1-1; abundance: .; d_gene: .; CDR3nt: TGTGCCAGCACCCGAAACACTGAAGCTTTCTTT; CDR3aa: CASTRNTEAFF
v_gene: TRBV15; j_gene: TRBJ2-5; abundance: .; d_gene: .; CDR3nt: TGTGCCACCAGCAGAGATCTCCAAAGGGCTGAGACCCAGTACTTC; CDR3aa: CATSRDLQRAETQYF
v_gene: TRBV27; j_gene: TRBJ1-4; abundance: .; d_gene: TRBD1; CDR3nt: TGTGCCAGCACTTCCGGGACAGGGGGCGAAAAACTGTTTTTT; CDR3aa: CASTSGTGGEKLFF
v_gene: TRBV6-2/TRBV6-3; j_gene: TRBJ2-7; abundance: .; d_gene: TRBD1; CDR3nt: TGTGCCAGCAGTTACTCTACCCCAACTCCTTACCGGGACAGGGAACCGGGCGAGCAGTACTTC; CDR3aa: CASSYSTPTPYRDREPGEQYF
v_gene: TRBV19; j_gene: TRBJ1-1; abundance: .; d_gene: TRBD1; CDR3nt: TGTGCCAGTAGTATATGGGTGGAGGGGGCGGTCACTGAAGCTTTCTTT; CDR3aa: CASSIWVEGAVTEAFF
v_gene: TRBV6-1; j_gene: TRBJ2-6; abundance: .; d_gene: .; CDR3nt: TGTGCCAGCAGAGTTTTATCTGGGGCCAACGTCCTGACTTTC; CDR3aa: CASRVLSGANVLTF
v_gene: TRBV15; j_gene: TRBJ2-2; abundance: .; d_gene: .; CDR3nt: TGTGCCACCAGCAGAGTTAAGGGGTTTGGGTCGAACACCGGGGAGCTGTTTTTT; CDR3aa: CATSRVKGFGSNTGELFF
v_gene: TRBV7-2; j_gene: TRBJ1-5; abundance: .; d_gene: .; CDR3nt: TGTGCCAGCAGCCCCGGGACAACGGATCAGCCCCAGCATTTT; CDR3aa: CASSPGTTDQPQHF
v_gene: TRBV19; j_gene: TRBJ2-7; abundance: .; d_gene: TRBD1; CDR3nt: TGTGCCAGTAGTCTGGGACAGGTCTACGAGCAGTACTTC; CDR3aa: CASSLGQVYEQYF
v_gene: TRBV2; j_gene: TRBJ2-3; abundance: .; d_gene: .; CDR3nt: TGTGCCAGCAGTACAGGCACGCAGTATTTT; CDR3aa: CASSTGTQYF
v_gene: TRBV20-1; j_gene: TRBJ2-7; abundance: .; d_gene: .; CDR3nt: TGCAGTGCTAGAGATATGAGGGAGGTGCAGTACTTC; CDR3aa: CSARDMREVQYF
v_gene: TRBV6-5; j_gene: TRBJ1-1; abundance: .; d_gene: .; CDR3nt: TGTGCCATCAGTGTTCGGTTAGGGATGAACACTGAAGCTTTCTTT; CDR3aa: CAISVRLGMNTEAFF
v_gene: TRBV27; j_gene: TRBJ1-5; abundance: .; d_gene: .; CDR3nt: TGTGCCAGCAGTTTAGGTAGCAATCAGCCCCAGCATTTT; CDR3aa: CASSLGSNQPQHF
v_gene: TRBV21-1; j_gene: TRBJ2-7; abundance: .; d_gene: .; CDR3nt: TGTGCCAGCAGCAAAACGGGACGAAGACCCTACGAGCAGTACTTC; CDR3aa: CASSKTGRRPYEQYF
v_gene: TRBV20-1; j_gene: TRBJ2-1; abundance: .; d_gene: TRBD2; CDR3nt: TGCAGCGGCATGAGTGGGACTAGCGCAAACAATGAGCAGTTCTTC; CDR3aa: CSGMSGTSANNEQFF
v_gene: TRBV6-1; j_gene: TRBJ2-7; abundance: few; d_gene: TRBD1; CDR3nt: TGTGCCAGCAGTGCCGACAGGGTCTCCTACGAGCAGTACTTC; CDR3aa: CASSADRVSYEQYF
v_gene: TRBV4-1; j_gene: TRBJ1-2; abundance: .; d_gene: .; CDR3nt: TGCGCCAGCAGCCAACTGACAGACGCCTATGGCTACACCTTC; CDR3aa: CASSQLTDAYGYTF
v_gene: TRBV24-1; j_gene: TRBJ2-6; abundance: few; d_gene: .; CDR3nt: TGTGCCACCAGTTCGCCCGAACTTACTGGGGCCAACGTCCTGACTTTC; CDR3aa: CATSSPELTGANVLTF
v_gene: TRBV5-6; j_gene: TRBJ2-1; abundance: .; d_gene: .; CDR3nt: TGTGCCAGCAGCCCCAGCCGAACTAGCCCCAGTGAGCAGTTCTTC; CDR3aa: CASSPSRTSPSEQFF
v_gene: TRBV18; j_gene: TRBJ2-7; abundance: .; d_gene: .; CDR3nt: TGTGCCAGCTCACCATGGACTAACTACGAGCAGTACTTC; CDR3aa: CASSPWTNYEQYF
v_gene: TRBV7-9; j_gene: TRBJ2-7; abundance: once; d_gene: TRBD1; CDR3nt: TGTGCCAGCAGCTCAGACCGGACAGGGTCCTACGAGCAGTACTTC; CDR3aa: CASSSDRTGSYEQYF
v_gene: TRBV20-1; j_gene: TRBJ2-1; abundance: .; d_gene: .; CDR3nt: TGCAGTGCCCCCCTCACTACAGGAAACAATGAGCAGTTCTTC; CDR3aa: CSAPLTTGNNEQFF
v_gene: TRBV7-2; j_gene: TRBJ2-2; abundance: .; d_gene: TRBD1; CDR3nt: TGTGCCAGCACTTCCCGGGACAGGGGGCACGGGGAGCTGTTTTTT; CDR3aa: CASTSRDRGHGELFF
v_gene: TRBV10-3; j_gene: TRBJ2-3; abundance: .; d_gene: TRBD2; CDR3nt: TGTGCCATCAGCGAGAGGACGGGAGGAGGATCAGATACGCAGTATTTT; CDR3aa: CAISERTGGGSDTQYF
v_gene: TRBV6-5; j_gene: TRBJ1-2; abundance: .; d_gene: .; CDR3nt: TGTGCCAGCAGTTACTCCCGTTTAGTCGACTATGGCTACACCTTC; CDR3aa: CASSYSRLVDYGYTF
v_gene: TRBV25-1; j_gene: TRBJ1-1; abundance: .; d_gene: .; CDR3nt: TGTGCCAGCATAAACACAGTGAACACTGAAGCTTTCTTT; CDR3aa: CASINTVNTEAFF